This TCR beta chain was retrieved from a study of cytomegalovirus exposure and HLA in healthy donors. At the level of the study: There were roughly 80 million unique TCRs (from HLA-typed donors) in an early data release.

Whole-study results and caveats: Earlier findings revealed that most TCR beta V segments proved productive either about 90% or about 30% of the time.

This clone showed up just a few times. What it recognizes is unknown. The PCR was carried out with 60 Vbeta primers and 13 Jbeta primers. Here immunoSEQ multiplex PCR was the method, and the copy in TCRdb shows in-frame clones only, minus some. The repertoire holds 150,000 to 200,000 clones, over 75% seen once, with 1.9% in the top ten. Trimming at V came to 10 bases and at J to 6 bases, leaving 8 bases not matched to a gene. The germline CDR1 and CDR2 sequences are MNHNS and SASEGT. The CDR3 has 12 residues. The sequencing input was PBMCs. This TCR derives from a human donor in good health. This chain uses TRBV6-1 with TRBJ2-7; 8 bases are shared with TRBD1. The CDR3 protein is CATLDRVSEQYF. CDR3 bases: TGTGCCACCCTGGACAGGGTGTCCGAGCAGTACTTC.